A selection of T cell receptor beta chains follows, all from one sample in a study of T cell repertoires in ileal Crohn's disease. The table came from immunoSEQ multiplex PCR; TCRdb's copy has only in-frame clones and leaves some out. Of about 62,000 clones in the sample, less than 90% were seen once. Sequencing used ileal tissue. The receptors here all came from an adult with Crohn's disease. The CDR3 runs from the conserved cysteine through the conserved F or W. The D gene is left open where the match is weak. Some rows have no size entry. The others give once, few or many, or a class for an expanded clone.

J gene: TRBJ1-1; clone size: -; D gene: -; V gene: TRBV7-2; CDR3 protein: CASSLQETGPNTEAFF; CDR3 DNA: TGTGCCAGCAGCTTACAAGAGACAGGACCGAACACTGAAGCTTTCTTT
J gene: TRBJ2-7; clone size: -; D gene: -; V gene: TRBV7-9; CDR3 protein: CASSLGSNEQYF; CDR3 DNA: TGTGCCAGCAGCTTAGGCAGTAACGAGCAGTACTTC
J gene: TRBJ1-1; clone size: few; D gene: -; V gene: TRBV7-6; CDR3 protein: CASSPMRAGTEAFF; CDR3 DNA: TGTGCCAGCAGCCCGATGAGGGCAGGCACTGAAGCTTTCTTT
J gene: TRBJ1-1; clone size: -; D gene: -; V gene: TRBV7-9; CDR3 protein: CASSSVSRAEAFF; CDR3 DNA: TGTGCCAGCAGCTCCGTTTCTAGAGCCGAAGCTTTCTTT
J gene: TRBJ1-1; clone size: -; D gene: -; V gene: TRBV7-3; CDR3 protein: CASSPGRGNTEAFF; CDR3 DNA: TGTGCCAGCAGCCCGGGTAGGGGAAACACTGAAGCTTTCTTT
J gene: TRBJ2-3; clone size: -; D gene: TRBD2; V gene: TRBV7-3; CDR3 protein: CASSFGGGRDTQYF; CDR3 DNA: TGTGCCAGCAGCTTCGGGGGAGGGCGAGATACGCAGTATTTT
J gene: TRBJ2-5; clone size: -; D gene: -; V gene: TRBV2; CDR3 protein: CASMGLEETQYF; CDR3 DNA: TGTGCCAGCATGGGGCTGGAAGAGACCCAGTACTTC
J gene: TRBJ1-2; clone size: -; D gene: TRBD1; V gene: TRBV5-6; CDR3 protein: CASSQRTGAYGYTF; CDR3 DNA: TGTGCCAGCAGCCAGAGGACAGGGGCGTATGGCTACACCTTC
J gene: TRBJ1-1; clone size: -; D gene: -; V gene: TRBV29-1; CDR3 protein: CSVESTSTTEAFF; CDR3 DNA: TGCAGCGTTGAAAGTACCAGTACCACTGAAGCTTTCTTT
J gene: TRBJ2-2; clone size: once; D gene: TRBD2; V gene: TRBV6-5; CDR3 protein: CASSYSAGGDAGELFF; CDR3 DNA: TGTGCCAGCAGTTACTCAGCGGGAGGGGACGCCGGGGAGCTGTTTTTT
J gene: TRBJ1-5; clone size: -; D gene: TRBD1; V gene: TRBV19; CDR3 protein: CASSLDRGDQPQHF; CDR3 DNA: TGTGCCAGTAGCCTTGACAGGGGGGATCAGCCCCAGCATTTT
J gene: TRBJ2-7; clone size: -; D gene: -; V gene: TRBV18; CDR3 protein: CASSPERQYIYEQYF; CDR3 DNA: TGTGCCAGCTCTCCGGAGCGACAGTACATATACGAGCAGTACTTC
J gene: TRBJ1-1; clone size: few; D gene: TRBD1; V gene: TRBV19; CDR3 protein: CASSIQGVVNTEAFF; CDR3 DNA: TGTGCCAGTAGTATACAGGGGGTTGTGAACACTGAAGCTTTCTTT
J gene: TRBJ1-5; clone size: -; D gene: TRBD1; V gene: TRBV6-1; CDR3 protein: CASSEWDRDIQPQHF; CDR3 DNA: TGTGCCAGCAGTGAATGGGACAGGGATATTCAGCCCCAGCATTTT
J gene: TRBJ1-1; clone size: -; D gene: -; V gene: TRBV2; CDR3 protein: CASSSTGSANTEAFF; CDR3 DNA: TGTGCCAGCAGCTCCACAGGGTCGGCGAACACTGAAGCTTTCTTT
J gene: TRBJ2-3; clone size: few; D gene: TRBD1; V gene: TRBV5-6; CDR3 protein: CASSPFPTGKDTQYF; CDR3 DNA: TGTGCCAGCAGCCCGTTCCCGACAGGGAAGGATACGCAGTATTTT
J gene: TRBJ2-3; clone size: -; D gene: -; V gene: TRBV7-3; CDR3 protein: CASSLYQGMDTQYF; CDR3 DNA: TGTGCCAGCAGCTTATATCAGGGGATGGATACGCAGTATTTT
J gene: TRBJ1-1; clone size: -; D gene: -; V gene: TRBV2; CDR3 protein: CASSVGGASSEAFF; CDR3 DNA: TGTGCCAGCAGTGTCGGGGGGGCATCCTCTGAAGCTTTCTTT
J gene: TRBJ1-2; clone size: -; D gene: TRBD1; V gene: TRBV11-2; CDR3 protein: CASSIRPGQGEGGYTF; CDR3 DNA: TGTGCCAGCTCCATAAGACCGGGACAGGGGGAAGGGGGCTACACCTTC
J gene: TRBJ2-1; clone size: -; D gene: TRBD2; V gene: TRBV9; CDR3 protein: CASSVGLAGDFEQFF; CDR3 DNA: TGTGCCAGCAGCGTAGGCCTAGCGGGAGACTTTGAGCAGTTCTTC
J gene: TRBJ1-1; clone size: -; D gene: -; V gene: TRBV11-2; CDR3 protein: CASSPRVGANTEAFF; CDR3 DNA: TGTGCCAGCAGCCCCAGGGTTGGGGCGAACACTGAAGCTTTCTTT
J gene: TRBJ1-2; clone size: many; D gene: -; V gene: TRBV14; CDR3 protein: CASSPGTNYGYTF; CDR3 DNA: TGTGCCAGCAGCCCCGGGACAAACTATGGCTACACCTTC
J gene: TRBJ1-1; clone size: -; D gene: TRBD1; V gene: TRBV4-2; CDR3 protein: CASSQMDRMNTEAFF; CDR3 DNA: TGTGCCAGCAGCCAAATGGACAGGATGAACACTGAAGCTTTCTTT
J gene: TRBJ1-2; clone size: few; D gene: -; V gene: TRBV18; CDR3 protein: CASSPRLEGGYTF; CDR3 DNA: TGTGCCAGCTCACCGCGTCTGGAGGGAGGCTACACCTTC
J gene: TRBJ1-4; clone size: -; D gene: TRBD1; V gene: TRBV7-2; CDR3 protein: CARGAHEGTVTDEKLFF; CDR3 DNA: TGTGCCAGAGGGGCTCATGAGGGGACAGTCACCGATGAAAAACTGTTTTTT
J gene: TRBJ2-7; clone size: -; D gene: TRBD2; V gene: TRBV7-2; CDR3 protein: CASTTSGRVYEQYF; CDR3 DNA: TGTGCCAGCACAACTAGCGGGAGGGTCTACGAGCAGTACTTC
J gene: TRBJ2-3; clone size: -; D gene: TRBD1; V gene: TRBV5-1; CDR3 protein: CASSLDRGADTQYF; CDR3 DNA: TGCGCCAGCAGCTTGGACAGGGGCGCAGATACGCAGTATTTT
J gene: TRBJ2-7; clone size: -; D gene: -; V gene: TRBV30; CDR3 protein: CAWSSKLYEQYF; CDR3 DNA: TGTGCCTGGAGTTCAAAGCTCTACGAGCAGTACTTC